This TCR beta chain is drawn from a study of T cells in Graves' hyperthyroidism and ophthalmopathy. Study context: Peripheral blood was secured at the point of initial diagnosis, before any treatment. Study observations and caveats: The majority of expanded thyroid clonotypes above 0.001 also appeared in blood.

About this clonotype: Its antigen is as yet unknown.

Each diagnosis was grounded in clinical symptoms, serum thyroxine and TRAb, thyroid ultrasound, and orbital computed tomography. RNA transcripts were the template for amplifying TCR beta CDR3 regions. Initially, a first-round RT-PCR of the TCR CDR3 employed the HTBI primer set. TCRdb re-analysed the multiplex PCR reads in MiXCR, keeping a single row per CDR3 protein. The sample contains hundreds of thousands of distinct CDR3 sequences, roughly 14% of which appear only once. This TCR was sampled from a middle-aged woman with Graves' ophthalmopathy. The sequencing input was blood.

The CDR3 region is CASADSGANTGELFF. DNA of the CDR3: TGCGCCAGCGCTGACAGCGGAGCGAACACCGGGGAGCTGTTTTTT. The chain recombines TRBV5-1 with TRBJ2-2; possibly TRBD1 or TRBD2 for D (5 bases each). The CDR3 covers 15 residues. Per germline, CDR1 SGHRS and CDR2 YFSETQ. V lost 7 bases, J lost 0 bases, and 13 bases lay in between.